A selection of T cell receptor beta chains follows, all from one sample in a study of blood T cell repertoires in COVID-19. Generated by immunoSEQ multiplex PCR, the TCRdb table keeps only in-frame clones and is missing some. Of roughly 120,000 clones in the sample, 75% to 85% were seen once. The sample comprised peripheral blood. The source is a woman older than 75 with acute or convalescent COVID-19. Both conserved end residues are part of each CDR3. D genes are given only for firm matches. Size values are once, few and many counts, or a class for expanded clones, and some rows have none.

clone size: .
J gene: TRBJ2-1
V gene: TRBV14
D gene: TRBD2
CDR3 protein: CASSQGPSGRKFF
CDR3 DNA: TGTGCCAGCAGCCAAGGCCCTAGCGGGAGAAAGTTCTTC

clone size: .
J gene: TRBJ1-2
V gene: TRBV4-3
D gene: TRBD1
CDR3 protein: CASSQVFQGAGGYTF
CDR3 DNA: TGCGCCAGCAGCCAAGTATTTCAGGGGGCGGGAGGCTACACCTTC

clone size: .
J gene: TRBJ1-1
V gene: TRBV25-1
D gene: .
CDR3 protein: CASSELGAGKTTEAFF
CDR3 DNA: TGTGCCAGCAGTGAATTGGGGGCAGGGAAGACCACTGAAGCTTTCTTT

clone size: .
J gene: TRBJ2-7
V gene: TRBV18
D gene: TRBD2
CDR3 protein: CASSPGTSGRSEQYF
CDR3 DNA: TGTGCCAGCTCACCGGGGACTAGCGGGAGGAGCGAGCAGTACTTC

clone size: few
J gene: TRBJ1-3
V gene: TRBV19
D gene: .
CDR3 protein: CASNPGRGSGNTIYF
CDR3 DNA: TGTGCCAGTAATCCCGGGCGGGGCTCTGGAAACACCATATATTTT

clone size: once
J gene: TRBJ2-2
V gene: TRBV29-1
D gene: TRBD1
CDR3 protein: CSARGLNTGELFF
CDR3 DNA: TGCAGCGCCAGGGGGCTAAACACCGGGGAGCTGTTTTTT

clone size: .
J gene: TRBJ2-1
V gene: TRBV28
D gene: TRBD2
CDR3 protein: CASASRGIGQFF
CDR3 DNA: TGTGCCAGCGCGTCGCGGGGGATAGGGCAGTTCTTC

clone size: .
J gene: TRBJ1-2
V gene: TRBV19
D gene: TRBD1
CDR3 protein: CASNHLQGDLNYGYTF
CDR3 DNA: TGTGCCAGTAACCACCTACAGGGGGACCTTAACTATGGCTACACCTTC

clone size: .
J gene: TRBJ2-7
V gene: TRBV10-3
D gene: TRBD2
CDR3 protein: CAISESISGRAGEQYF
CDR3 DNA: TGTGCCATCAGTGAGTCGATTAGCGGGAGGGCGGGAGAGCAGTACTTC

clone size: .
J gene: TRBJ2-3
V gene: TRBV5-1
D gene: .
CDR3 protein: CASSLAGQPTDTQYF
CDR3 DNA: TGCGCCAGCAGCTTGGCCGGACAACCTACAGATACGCAGTATTTT

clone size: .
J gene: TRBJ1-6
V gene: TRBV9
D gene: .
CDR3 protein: CASSVGTGASPLHF
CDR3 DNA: TGTGCCAGCAGCGTAGGTACTGGAGCTTCACCCCTCCACTTT

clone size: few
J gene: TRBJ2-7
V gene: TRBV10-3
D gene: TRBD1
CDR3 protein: CAIRDPGQASYEQYF
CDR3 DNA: TGTGCCATCAGGGATCCGGGACAGGCCTCCTACGAGCAGTACTTC

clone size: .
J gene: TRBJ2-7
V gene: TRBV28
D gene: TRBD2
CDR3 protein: CASSLSGLAGGSSYEQYF
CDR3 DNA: TGTGCCAGCAGTTTATCGGGACTAGCGGGGGGATCGTCCTACGAGCAGTACTTC

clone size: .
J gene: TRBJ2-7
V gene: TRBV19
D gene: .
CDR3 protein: CAPTGNSLAYEQYF
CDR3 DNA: TGTGCCCCCACGGGGAACAGTTTAGCCTACGAGCAGTACTTC

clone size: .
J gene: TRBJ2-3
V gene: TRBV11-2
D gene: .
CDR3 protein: CASSPEGTHTDTQYF
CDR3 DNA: TGTGCCAGCAGCCCAGAGGGTACCCACACAGATACGCAGTATTTT

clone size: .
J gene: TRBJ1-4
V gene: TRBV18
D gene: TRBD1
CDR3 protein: CASSPPGQGGEKLFF
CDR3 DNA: TGTGCCAGCTCACCCCCGGGACAGGGCGGTGAAAAACTGTTTTTT

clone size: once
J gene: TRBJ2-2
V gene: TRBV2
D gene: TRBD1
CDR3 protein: CASSEGTGRTGELFF
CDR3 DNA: TGTGCCAGCAGTGAGGGGACAGGGAGGACCGGGGAGCTGTTTTTT